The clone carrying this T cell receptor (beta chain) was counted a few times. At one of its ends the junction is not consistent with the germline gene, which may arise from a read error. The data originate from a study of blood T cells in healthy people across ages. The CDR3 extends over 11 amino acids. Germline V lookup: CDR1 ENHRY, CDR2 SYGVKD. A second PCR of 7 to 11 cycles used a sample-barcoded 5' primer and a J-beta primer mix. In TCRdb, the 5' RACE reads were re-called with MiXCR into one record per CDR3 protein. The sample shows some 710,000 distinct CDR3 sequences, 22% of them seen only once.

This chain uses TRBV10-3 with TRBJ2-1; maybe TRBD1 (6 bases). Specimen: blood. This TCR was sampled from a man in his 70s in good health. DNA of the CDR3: TGTGCCATCAGCGGCCGGGACATCCTAATCTTC. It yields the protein CAISGRDILIF.